Listed below are T cell receptor beta chains from one sample, sequenced in a study of memory CD4+ T cells and cytomegalovirus serostatus. This table comes from immunoSEQ multiplex PCR, and its TCRdb copy is limited to in-frame clones, with some not included. The table includes 45,000 to 65,000 clones, about four fifths detected once. Input material: memory CD4+ T cells from blood. These receptors all stem from an adult in good health and CMV-seropositive. CDR3s include the opening cysteine and the closing phenylalanine or tryptophan. Fields, in order: CDR3 protein, V gene.

CASSFGIADNEQFF | TRBV5-6
CASSNRDTASTEAFF | TRBV5-5
CASSINLAATYNEQFF | TRBV28
CSAWERGVQFF | TRBV20-1
CASSAAGQKKNIQYF | TRBV27
CASKFGTGSIYEQYF | TRBV27
CASKPPRAGANVLTF | TRBV6-5
CASSGQGASTDTQYF | TRBV7-2
CAWSMGSHNYGYTF | TRBV30
CASSVDGTTGRFADTQYF | TRBV9
CASSTGGRNEQYF | TRBV27
CASTPMGSYEQYF | TRBV6-5
CASSLESHDSPLHF | TRBV5-4
CASSSIDSYSNQPQHF | TRBV7-9
CAWSVSGTNYGYTF | TRBV30
CASSLLRQRFGNTEAFF | TRBV7-2
CASSSHISGVTDTQYF | TRBV7-2
CASSLMTSGRAADTQYF | TRBV18
CASSPFRDKHTEAFF | TRBV18
CASSQSSSANTGELFF | TRBV23-1
CASSEAGDNSPLHF | TRBV6-1
CASSTSGSANEKLFF | TRBV5-5
CASSLREGAQETQYF | TRBV7-7
CASSSGPRTGSSTEAFF | TRBV5-4
CASSLGQGWYEQYF | TRBV5-4
CASSEVAEKLFF | TRBV6-1
CASSLERGWGNEQFF | TRBV5-6
CASRLQGRDYGYTF | TRBV5-6
CASSFGDRAYEQYF | TRBV19
CASSFAGRTTYGYTF | TRBV6-1
CAWSSRLGTWGQYF | TRBV30
CASSLNTGVETQYF | TRBV5-1
CASSYPGTGVPEAFF | TRBV6-5
CASSKQAGKTTGELFF | TRBV7-2
CASSGGGQGGQNGYTF | TRBV5-4
CASRADNQPQHF | TRBV7-2
CASSYDRYEAFF | TRBV7-8
CASSLPYDGYTF | TRBV4-1
CASKGTIHSRSSSYNEQFF | TRBV19
CASSPRRGITIYEQYF | TRBV21-1
CASSEGGRSNQPQHF | TRBV28
CASSLLTGGRETQYF | TRBV5-1
CAWNRDRVNEQYF | TRBV30
CASSPLTTWGEQYF | TRBV19
CASKLAGITYEQYF | TRBV27
CASSYKDRPFYNEQFF | TRBV6-5
CASSLVATGAYSGNTIYF | TRBV7-6
CASSQGTGISSYEQYF | TRBV4-2
CSVNQGVGYTEAFF | TRBV29-1
CASRLTGGGDGEQFF | TRBV6-6
CASSTRDRGTPEQYF | TRBV7-2
CATSRGGGTSYEQYF | TRBV15
CSVVWGRAHGYTF | TRBV29-1
CASSSGQMSYEQYF | TRBV2
CASSTDRELDTQYF | TRBV28
CASSTRGDEQYF | TRBV19
CASNSLAGVSGELFF | TRBV19